Listed below are T cell receptor beta chains from one sample, sequenced in a study of PD-L1 blockade in urothelial cancer. Produced via immunoSEQ multiplex PCR; TCRdb's table is partial and in-frame only. The data show approximately 50,000 clones, about 81% seen once. This sample comprised PBMCs, obtained around atezolizumab (anti-PD-L1) treatment. The receptor set was obtained from a man between 65 and 85 years old with urothelial cancer. The CDR3 runs from the conserved cysteine through the conserved F or W. The D gene is left open where the match is weak. Part of the rows lack a size; the others show once, few, many or a class for expanded clones.

>TRBV19|NA|NA|TRBJ2-2
CASTSTGVNTGELFF
TGTGCCAGTACCTCCACAGGTGTAAACACCGGGGAGCTGTTTTTT
>TRBV7-9|TRBD1|NA|TRBJ1-2
CASSLQGAGYGYTF
TGTGCCAGCAGCTTACAGGGGGCAGGCTATGGCTACACCTTC
>TRBV13|NA|NA|TRBJ1-6
CASSWTGTRAYNSPLHF
TGTGCCAGCAGCTGGACCGGGACACGGGCCTATAATTCACCCCTCCACTTT
>TRBV2|NA|NA|TRBJ2-7
CASTSGSSYEQYF
TGTGCCAGCACCTCCGGGAGCTCCTACGAGCAGTACTTC
>TRBV2|NA|NA|TRBJ1-1
CASNPTRPNVEAFF
TGTGCCAGCAATCCGACAAGACCCAATGTTGAAGCTTTCTTT
>TRBV18|NA|NA|TRBJ1-2
CASSPSREHYGYTF
TGTGCCAGCTCACCAAGTAGGGAGCACTATGGCTACACCTTC
>TRBV30|NA|few|TRBJ1-6
CAWRRPGVGNSPLHF
TGTGCCTGGAGGCGCCCGGGGGTGGGCAATTCACCCCTCCACTTT
>TRBV9|NA|NA|TRBJ2-1
CASSVQSGTPYNEQFF
TGTGCCAGCAGCGTCCAATCCGGGACACCCTACAATGAGCAGTTCTTC
>TRBV7-6|TRBD2|NA|TRBJ2-5
CASSLAARLAVQETQYF
TGTGCCAGCAGCTTAGCGGCGAGACTAGCGGTTCAAGAGACCCAGTACTTC
>TRBV7-9|NA|NA|TRBJ1-1
CASSFPIPTEAFF
TGTGCCAGCAGCTTCCCAATCCCCACTGAAGCTTTCTTT
>TRBV9|NA|few|TRBJ2-1
CASSVEGRGDWREQFF
TGTGCCAGCAGCGTAGAGGGGAGGGGGGATTGGCGTGAGCAGTTCTTC
>TRBV6-1|NA|NA|TRBJ1-1
CASSGKPGDFGAFF
TGTGCCAGCAGTGGGAAGCCAGGGGATTTCGGAGCTTTCTTT
>TRBV5-8|TRBD2|once|TRBJ2-7
CASTQGGYEQYF
TGTGCCAGCACCCAGGGAGGGTACGAGCAGTACTTC
>TRBV11-2|NA|NA|TRBJ2-7
CASSTTTLYEQYF
TGTGCCAGCAGCACAACGACACTCTACGAGCAGTACTTC
>TRBV5-5|TRBD1|NA|TRBJ2-5
CASSLDGQGNQETQYF
TGTGCCAGCAGCTTGGACGGACAGGGTAACCAAGAGACCCAGTACTTC
>TRBV4-1|NA|NA|TRBJ2-5
CASSPSGGGETQYF
TGCGCCAGCAGCCCATCCGGGGGTGGAGAGACCCAGTACTTC
>TRBV5-5|NA|NA|TRBJ2-7
CASSLGGTVSSYEQYF
TGTGCCAGCAGCTTGGGCGGGACAGTCTCATCCTACGAGCAGTACTTC
>TRBV7-8|TRBD1|NA|TRBJ1-4
CASSLRSGGGASNEKLFF
TGTGCCAGCAGCTTAAGGTCCGGAGGGGGCGCAAGTAATGAAAAACTGTTTTTT
>TRBV15|NA|NA|TRBJ1-5
CATSSNRVLNQPQHF
TGTGCCACCAGCTCCAACCGGGTCCTTAATCAGCCCCAGCATTTT
>TRBV19|TRBD1|NA|TRBJ1-5
CASRTTGSNQPQHF
TGTGCCAGTAGAACGACAGGGAGCAATCAGCCCCAGCATTTT
>TRBV15|NA|NA|TRBJ1-2
CATSRDSPGGYTF
TGTGCCACCAGCAGAGATAGTCCAGGGGGCTACACCTTC
>TRBV29-1|NA|NA|TRBJ1-1
CSVTRDGRFLNTEAFF
TGCAGCGTAACCCGGGACGGGAGATTTTTGAACACTGAAGCTTTCTTT
>TRBV29-1|NA|NA|TRBJ2-7
CSAQGLYKGEQYF
TGCAGCGCCCAGGGACTTTATAAGGGAGAGCAGTACTTC
>TRBV7-9|TRBD1|NA|TRBJ2-5
CASSLGTAQETQYF
TGTGCCAGCAGCCTAGGGACAGCCCAAGAGACCCAGTACTTC
>TRBV5-6|NA|few|TRBJ2-3
CASSFRRRDTDTQYF
TGTGCCAGCAGCTTCCGGAGGCGGGACACAGATACGCAGTATTTT
>TRBV5-1|NA|once|TRBJ2-1
CASSRDSSSYNEQFF
TGCGCCAGCAGTCGGGACTCTAGCTCCTACAATGAGCAGTTCTTC
>TRBV27|TRBD2|NA|TRBJ2-7
CASSLGASGIYEQYF
TGTGCCAGCAGTTTAGGGGCTAGCGGAATCTACGAGCAGTACTTC
>TRBV14|NA|NA|TRBJ2-6
CASSQDWGSTVGANVLTF
TGTGCCAGCAGCCAAGATTGGGGCAGTACCGTTGGGGCCAACGTCCTGACTTTC
>TRBV28|NA|NA|TRBJ1-2
CASTVTVNYGYTF
TGTGCCAGCACCGTTACAGTGAACTATGGCTACACCTTC
>TRBV28|TRBD1|NA|TRBJ2-7
CASSPDRVRSYEQYF
TGTGCCAGCAGCCCGGACAGGGTGCGCTCCTACGAGCAGTACTTC
>TRBV6-9|NA|NA|TRBJ1-5
CASSYPSRPQPQHF
TGTGCCAGCAGTTATCCTTCCCGTCCCCAGCCCCAGCATTTT
>TRBV6-1|TRBD1|NA|TRBJ1-2
CASSGRQGPDLDYGYTF
TGTGCCAGCAGTGGTAGACAGGGGCCGGATTTAGACTATGGCTACACCTTC
>TRBV20-1|NA|NA|TRBJ2-7
CSARGQYEQYF
TGCAGTGCTCGCGGACAGTACGAGCAGTACTTC
>TRBV5-1|TRBD2|NA|TRBJ2-1
CASSLASGGNEQFF
TGCGCCAGCAGCTTGGCCTCGGGGGGGAATGAGCAGTTCTTC
>TRBV19|TRBD2|NA|TRBJ2-1
CASSIGSGRAGGNEQFF
TGTGCCAGTAGTATTGGTAGCGGGAGGGCTGGTGGCAATGAGCAGTTCTTC
>TRBV25-1|NA|NA|TRBJ2-2
CASSFDRSTGELFF
TGTGCCAGCAGTTTTGACAGGTCCACCGGGGAGCTGTTTTTT
>TRBV6-5|NA|few|TRBJ1-6
CASSYEVRLNSPLHF
TGTGCCAGCAGTTACGAGGTCAGACTGAATTCACCCCTCCACTTT
>TRBV19|NA|NA|TRBJ1-2
CASSARDKSYGYTF
TGTGCCAGTAGTGCCAGGGACAAAAGCTATGGCTACACCTTC
>TRBV19|NA|few|TRBJ2-7
CASSISGGTLGYEQYF
TGTGCCAGTAGTATATCAGGGGGGACCCTCGGGTACGAGCAGTACTTC
>TRBV15|NA|NA|TRBJ2-5
CATSSGGAGETQYF
TGTGCCACCAGCAGTGGGGGGGCGGGAGAGACCCAGTACTTC
>TRBV5-1|TRBD1|NA|TRBJ1-2
CASSSWTGGQGYTF
TGCGCCAGCAGCTCATGGACAGGGGGACAGGGCTACACCTTC
>TRBV7-2|TRBD1|once|TRBJ1-6
CASSQTQGTSYNSPLHF
TGTGCCAGCAGTCAGACACAGGGGACCTCCTATAATTCACCCCTCCACTTT
>TRBV12-5|NA|NA|TRBJ2-1
CASGIGRDHYNEQFF
TGTGCTAGTGGGATTGGGCGGGATCATTACAATGAGCAGTTCTTC
>TRBV6-6|TRBD1|NA|TRBJ1-2
CASIMDRGGGYTF
TGTGCCAGCATTATGGACAGGGGAGGAGGCTACACCTTC
>TRBV25-1|NA|NA|TRBJ1-5
CASRQGNQPQHF
TGTGCCAGTAGACAGGGCAATCAGCCCCAGCATTTT
>TRBV5-1|TRBD1|NA|TRBJ2-2
CASSFGQGNTGELFF
TGCGCCAGCAGCTTCGGACAGGGGAACACCGGGGAGCTGTTTTTT
>TRBV5-4|NA|few|TRBJ2-1
CASSLGGAKFF
TGTGCCAGCAGCTTGGGTGGGGCGAAGTTCTTC
>TRBV27|NA|NA|TRBJ1-1
CASSLTPGHRAFF
TGTGCCAGCAGTCTTACTCCGGGACATAGAGCTTTCTTT
>TRBV27|NA|NA|TRBJ2-7
CASSLRSSPYEQYF
TGTGCCAGCAGTTTACGGAGCTCCCCCTACGAGCAGTACTTC
>TRBV11-2|TRBD1|NA|TRBJ1-1
CASSLEPGQGGKAFF
TGTGCCAGCAGCTTAGAACCGGGACAGGGGGGAAAAGCTTTCTTT
>TRBV7-3|NA|NA|TRBJ1-1
CASSLRQDGEAFF
TGTGCCAGCAGCTTAAGACAGGATGGTGAAGCTTTCTTT
>TRBV6-1|NA|NA|TRBJ1-5
CASSTNREPNQPQHF
TGTGCCAGCAGTACCAACAGGGAGCCCAATCAGCCCCAGCATTTT
>TRBV10-2|TRBD1|once|TRBJ1-5
CASSETGGRQPQHF
TGCGCCAGCAGTGAGACAGGGGGCCGGCAGCCCCAGCATTTT
>TRBV6-5|TRBD1|once|TRBJ1-3
CAISPGQGLGNTIYF
TGTGCCATCAGCCCGGGACAGGGTTTGGGAAACACCATATATTTT
>TRBV14|TRBD1|NA|TRBJ2-5
CASSQDQGAFQETQYF
TGTGCCAGCAGCCAGGATCAGGGGGCTTTCCAAGAGACCCAGTACTTC
>TRBV28|TRBD1|few|TRBJ1-5
CASSLLGTGVQPQHF
TGTGCCAGCAGTTTATTAGGGACAGGGGTTCAGCCCCAGCATTTT
>TRBV11-1|TRBD1|NA|TRBJ1-1
CASSLRDRRNTEAFF
TGTGCCAGCAGCTTGCGGGACAGGCGGAACACTGAAGCTTTCTTT
>TRBV5-1|NA|NA|TRBJ1-1
CASSAEEGGTEAFF
TGCGCCAGCAGCGCTGAGGAAGGCGGCACTGAAGCTTTCTTT
>TRBV5-4|TRBD1|NA|TRBJ2-2
CASSLPTGGGNTGELFF
TGTGCCAGCAGCTTGCCGACAGGGGGCGGGAACACCGGGGAGCTGTTTTTT
>TRBV2|NA|NA|TRBJ1-1
CASSVVGEAFF
TGTGCCAGCAGTGTTGTTGGCGAAGCTTTCTTT